Listed below are T cell receptor beta chains from one sample, sequenced in a study of blood T cell repertoires in COVID-19. Clones were read by immunoSEQ multiplex PCR, and TCRdb kept only the in-frame ones, dropping some. The sample contains tens of thousands of clones, around 87% of which appear only once. Sample: peripheral blood. The receptor source for this set is an elderly man with active or convalescent COVID-19. Each CDR3 is given with its conserved first and last residue. D genes are given only for firm matches. A clone size is listed for some rows: how often the clone was seen (once, few, many), or a class if it is expanded.

abundance: -; j_gene: TRBJ1-4; v_gene: TRBV27; d_gene: -; CDR3aa: CASSAIRDRRTTNEKLFF; CDR3nt: TGTGCCAGCAGCGCTATCCGAGACAGGAGGACAACTAATGAAAAACTGTTTTTT
abundance: -; j_gene: TRBJ1-2; v_gene: TRBV28; d_gene: -; CDR3aa: CASSARVFGYTF; CDR3nt: TGTGCCAGCAGTGCCAGGGTATTCGGCTACACCTTC
abundance: -; j_gene: TRBJ1-4; v_gene: TRBV2; d_gene: TRBD1; CDR3aa: CASSPRQGARKLFF; CDR3nt: TGTGCCAGCAGCCCGAGACAGGGGGCCCGAAAACTGTTTTTT
abundance: -; j_gene: TRBJ2-5; v_gene: TRBV9; d_gene: -; CDR3aa: CASSVDSGQETQYF; CDR3nt: TGTGCCAGCAGCGTAGATTCCGGGCAAGAGACCCAGTACTTC
abundance: -; j_gene: TRBJ1-2; v_gene: TRBV7-2; d_gene: TRBD1; CDR3aa: CASSLVRGQGDGYTF; CDR3nt: TGTGCCAGCAGCTTAGTGCGGGGACAGGGGGATGGCTACACCTTC
abundance: -; j_gene: TRBJ1-1; v_gene: TRBV15; d_gene: TRBD1; CDR3aa: CATSREVGDRGPTEAFF; CDR3nt: TGTGCCACCAGCAGAGAGGTAGGGGACAGGGGGCCTACTGAAGCTTTCTTT
abundance: few; j_gene: TRBJ1-1; v_gene: TRBV7-2; d_gene: -; CDR3aa: CASSLGRSYTEAFF; CDR3nt: TGTGCCAGCAGCTTAGGTCGGAGTTACACTGAAGCTTTCTTT
abundance: -; j_gene: TRBJ2-1; v_gene: TRBV10-2; d_gene: TRBD1; CDR3aa: CASRNRDSPYNEQFF; CDR3nt: TGCGCCAGCAGAAACCGGGACAGCCCCTACAATGAGCAGTTCTTC
abundance: -; j_gene: TRBJ2-5; v_gene: TRBV6-5; d_gene: -; CDR3aa: CASTRSPRETQYF; CDR3nt: TGTGCCAGCACCCGTTCCCCCAGAGAGACCCAGTACTTC
abundance: few; j_gene: TRBJ1-3; v_gene: TRBV3-1/TRBV3-2; d_gene: -; CDR3aa: CASSQAGSGNTIYF; CDR3nt: TGTGCCAGCAGCCAAGCGGGTTCTGGAAACACCATATATTTT
abundance: once; j_gene: TRBJ2-5; v_gene: TRBV18; d_gene: TRBD1; CDR3aa: CASSLLTGEETQYF; CDR3nt: TGTGCCAGCTCACTCCTGACAGGGGAAGAGACCCAGTACTTC
abundance: once; j_gene: TRBJ2-2; v_gene: TRBV11-2; d_gene: TRBD2; CDR3aa: CASSPTGGLNTGELFF; CDR3nt: TGTGCCAGCAGCCCGACGGGAGGACTAAACACCGGGGAGCTGTTTTTT
abundance: -; j_gene: TRBJ2-6; v_gene: TRBV6-5; d_gene: -; CDR3aa: CASTVYSGANVLTF; CDR3nt: TGTGCCAGCACCGTATACTCTGGGGCCAACGTCCTGACTTTC
abundance: -; j_gene: TRBJ1-4; v_gene: TRBV19; d_gene: -; CDR3aa: CASSITQGGEKLFF; CDR3nt: TGTGCCAGTAGTATTACCCAGGGCGGTGAAAAACTGTTTTTT
abundance: -; j_gene: TRBJ2-1; v_gene: TRBV11-2; d_gene: -; CDR3aa: CASSSLRSDNEQFF; CDR3nt: TGTGCCAGCAGCTCGCTCCGGTCCGACAATGAGCAGTTCTTC
abundance: -; j_gene: TRBJ1-2; v_gene: TRBV6-4; d_gene: -; CDR3aa: CASSLQGLTYGYTF; CDR3nt: TGTGCCAGCAGCCTGCAAGGACTGACCTATGGCTACACCTTC
abundance: -; j_gene: TRBJ1-5; v_gene: TRBV30; d_gene: -; CDR3aa: CAWSVTSGNQPQHF; CDR3nt: TGTGCCTGGAGTGTAACGTCAGGTAATCAGCCCCAGCATTTT
abundance: -; j_gene: TRBJ2-5; v_gene: TRBV7-9; d_gene: TRBD1; CDR3aa: CASSRGQGVETQYF; CDR3nt: TGTGCCAGCAGCAGAGGACAGGGGGTTGAGACCCAGTACTTC
abundance: -; j_gene: TRBJ1-6; v_gene: TRBV5-5; d_gene: TRBD1; CDR3aa: CASSPGQNNSPLHF; CDR3nt: TGTGCCAGCAGCCCGGGACAGAATAATTCACCCCTCCACTTT
abundance: -; j_gene: TRBJ2-3; v_gene: TRBV19; d_gene: TRBD2; CDR3aa: CASSTRTSGMSTDTQYF; CDR3nt: TGTGCCAGTAGTACCCGGACTAGCGGTATGAGCACAGATACGCAGTATTTT
abundance: once; j_gene: TRBJ2-3; v_gene: TRBV7-3; d_gene: -; CDR3aa: CASSFSASGDTQYF; CDR3nt: TGTGCCAGCAGCTTTTCGGCCTCGGGAGATACGCAGTATTTT
abundance: -; j_gene: TRBJ1-1; v_gene: TRBV5-1; d_gene: -; CDR3aa: CASRRWPSGDTEAFF; CDR3nt: TGCGCCAGCAGACGGTGGCCATCGGGGGACACTGAAGCTTTCTTT
abundance: once; j_gene: TRBJ1-4; v_gene: TRBV27; d_gene: -; CDR3aa: CASSYRTNEKLFF; CDR3nt: TGTGCCAGCAGTTACAGAACTAATGAAAAACTGTTTTTT
abundance: -; j_gene: TRBJ2-1; v_gene: TRBV18; d_gene: TRBD2; CDR3aa: CASSPMGSGSHEQFF; CDR3nt: TGTGCCAGCTCTCCCATGGGGAGCGGGAGCCATGAGCAGTTCTTC
abundance: -; j_gene: TRBJ1-5; v_gene: TRBV19; d_gene: -; CDR3aa: CASSITGGNQPQHF; CDR3nt: TGTGCCAGTAGTATTACGGGAGGCAATCAGCCCCAGCATTTT
abundance: -; j_gene: TRBJ1-2; v_gene: TRBV4-1; d_gene: -; CDR3aa: CASSQELDSPYGYTF; CDR3nt: TGCGCCAGCAGCCAAGAGTTGGACAGCCCCTATGGCTACACCTTC